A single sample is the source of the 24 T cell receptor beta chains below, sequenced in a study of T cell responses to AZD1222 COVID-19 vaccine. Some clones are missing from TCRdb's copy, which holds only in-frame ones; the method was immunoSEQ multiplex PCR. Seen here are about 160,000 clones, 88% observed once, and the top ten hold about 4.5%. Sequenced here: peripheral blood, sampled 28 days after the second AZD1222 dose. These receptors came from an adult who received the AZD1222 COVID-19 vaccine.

Here the CDR3 DNA reads TGCGCCAGCAGCTGGATTACTAGCGGGGGCACCGGGGAGCTGTTTTTT. This sequence encodes CASSWITSGGTGELFF. The chain carries TRBV5-1 and TRBJ2-2; 11 positions match TRBD2. The trim removed 3 bases at V and 4 bases at J, leaving 5 bases unmatched. Germline CDR1 is SGHRS and CDR2 is YFSETQ. This CDR3 has 16 amino acids.

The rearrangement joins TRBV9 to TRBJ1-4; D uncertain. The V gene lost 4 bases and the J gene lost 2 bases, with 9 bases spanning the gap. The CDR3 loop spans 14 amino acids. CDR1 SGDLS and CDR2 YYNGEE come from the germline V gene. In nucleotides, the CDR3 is TGTGCCAGCAGCCACGAAACCACTAATGAAAAACTGTTTTTT. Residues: CASSHETTNEKLFF.

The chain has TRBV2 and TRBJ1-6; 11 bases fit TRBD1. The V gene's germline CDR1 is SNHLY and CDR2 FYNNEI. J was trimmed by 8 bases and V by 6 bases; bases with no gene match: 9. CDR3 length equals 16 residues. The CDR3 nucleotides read TGTGCCAGCAGCCGGACAGGGGGCTTACTCCATTCACCCCTCCACTTT. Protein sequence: CASSRTGGLLHSPLHF.

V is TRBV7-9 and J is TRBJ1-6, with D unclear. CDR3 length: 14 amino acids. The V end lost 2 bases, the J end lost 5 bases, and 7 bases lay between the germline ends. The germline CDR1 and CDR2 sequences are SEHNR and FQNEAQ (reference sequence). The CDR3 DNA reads TGTGCCAGCAGCTTAACCGACAATAATTCACCCCTCCACTTT. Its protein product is CASSLTDNNSPLHF. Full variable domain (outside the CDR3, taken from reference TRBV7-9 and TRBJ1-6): DTGVSQNPRHKITKRGQNVTFRCDPISEHNRLYWYRQTLGQGPEFLTYFQNEAQLEKSRLLSDRFSAERPKGSFSTLEIQRTEQGDSAMYLCASSLTDNNSPLHFGNGTRLTVT.

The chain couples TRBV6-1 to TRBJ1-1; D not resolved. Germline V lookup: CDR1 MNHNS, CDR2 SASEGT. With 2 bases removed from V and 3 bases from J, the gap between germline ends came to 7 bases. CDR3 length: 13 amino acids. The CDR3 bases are TGTGCCAGCAGTGAAAGGGAGGACACTGAAGCTTTCTTT. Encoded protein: CASSEREDTEAFF.

The DNA of the CDR3 is TGTGCCAGCAGCCAAGATTGGGGGGGAGGCTATGGCTACACCTTC. The encoded protein is CASSQDWGGGYGYTF. The rearrangement uses TRBV3-1 (or the pseudogene TRBV3-2) and TRBJ1-2; D is perhaps TRBD1 (5 bases). V was shortened by 0 bases and J by 4 bases, with 12 bases between the two germline ends. The CDR3 length is 15 residues. Germline CDR1 is LGHDT and CDR2 is YNNKEL (reference sequence).

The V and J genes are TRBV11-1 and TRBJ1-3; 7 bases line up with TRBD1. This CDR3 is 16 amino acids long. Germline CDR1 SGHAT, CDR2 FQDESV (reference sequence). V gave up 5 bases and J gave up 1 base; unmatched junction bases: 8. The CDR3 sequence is CASSPRDRISGNTIYF. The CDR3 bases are TGTGCCAGCAGCCCCCGGGACAGAATATCTGGAAACACCATATATTTT.

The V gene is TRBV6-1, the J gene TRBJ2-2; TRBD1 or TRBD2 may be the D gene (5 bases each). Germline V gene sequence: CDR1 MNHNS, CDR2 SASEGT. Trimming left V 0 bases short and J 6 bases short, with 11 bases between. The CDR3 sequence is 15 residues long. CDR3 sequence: CASSEALLGAGELFF. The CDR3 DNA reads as TGTGCCAGCAGTGAAGCGCTTCTGGGGGCCGGGGAGCTGTTTTTT.

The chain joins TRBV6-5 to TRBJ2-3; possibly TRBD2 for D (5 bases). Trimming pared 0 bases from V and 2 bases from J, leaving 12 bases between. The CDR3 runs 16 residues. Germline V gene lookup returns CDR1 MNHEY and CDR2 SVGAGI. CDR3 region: CASSYSSGANTDTQYF. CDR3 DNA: TGTGCCAGCAGTTACTCAAGCGGAGCGAACACAGATACGCAGTATTTT.

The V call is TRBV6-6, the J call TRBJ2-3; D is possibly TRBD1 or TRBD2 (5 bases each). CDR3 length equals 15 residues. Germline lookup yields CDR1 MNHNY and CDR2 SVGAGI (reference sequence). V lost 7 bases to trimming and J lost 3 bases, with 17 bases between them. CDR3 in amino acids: CASTPQGRRTDTQYF. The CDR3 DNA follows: TGTGCCAGCACCCCCCAGGGACGAAGGACAGATACGCAGTATTTT.

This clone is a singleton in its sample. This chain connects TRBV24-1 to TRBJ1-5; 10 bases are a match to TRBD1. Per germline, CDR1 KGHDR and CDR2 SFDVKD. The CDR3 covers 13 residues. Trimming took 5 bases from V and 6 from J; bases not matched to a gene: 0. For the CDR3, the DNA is TGTGCCACCAGTGGGGACAGGGGTCAGCCCCAGCATTTT. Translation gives CATSGDRGQPQHF.

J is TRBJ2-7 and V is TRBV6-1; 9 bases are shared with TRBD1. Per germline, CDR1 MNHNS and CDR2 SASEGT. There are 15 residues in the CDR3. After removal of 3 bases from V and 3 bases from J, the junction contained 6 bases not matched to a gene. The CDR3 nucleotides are TGTGCCAGCAGTGAGAGCCGGGACAGGGTCTACGAGCAGTACTTC. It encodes CASSESRDRVYEQYF.

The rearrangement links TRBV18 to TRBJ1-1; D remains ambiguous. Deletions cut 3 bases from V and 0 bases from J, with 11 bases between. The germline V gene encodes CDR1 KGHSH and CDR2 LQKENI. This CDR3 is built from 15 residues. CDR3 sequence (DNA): TGTGCCAGCTCACCTCGTTATCACATGAACACTGAAGCTTTCTTT. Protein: CASSPRYHMNTEAFF.

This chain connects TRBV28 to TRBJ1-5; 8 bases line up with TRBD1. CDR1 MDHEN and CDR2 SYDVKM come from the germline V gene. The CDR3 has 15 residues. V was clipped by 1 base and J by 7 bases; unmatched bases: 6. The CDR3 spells CASSLSKTGVQPQHF. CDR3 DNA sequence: TGTGCCAGCAGTTTATCAAAGACAGGGGTCCAGCCCCAGCATTTT.

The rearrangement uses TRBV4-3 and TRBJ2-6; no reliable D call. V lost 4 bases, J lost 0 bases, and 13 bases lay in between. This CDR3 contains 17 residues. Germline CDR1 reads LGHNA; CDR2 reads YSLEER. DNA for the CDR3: TGCGCCAGCAGCCCGACCCTGATAAGCTCTGGGGCCAACGTCCTGACTTTC. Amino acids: CASSPTLISSGANVLTF.

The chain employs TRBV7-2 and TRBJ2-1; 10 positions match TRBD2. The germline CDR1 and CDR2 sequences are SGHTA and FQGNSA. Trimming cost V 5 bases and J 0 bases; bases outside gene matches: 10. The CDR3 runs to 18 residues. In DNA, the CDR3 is TGTGCCAGCAGCCCGCACCAGTCTAGCGGGGGCTCCTACAATGAGCAGTTCTTC. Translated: CASSPHQSSGGSYNEQFF.

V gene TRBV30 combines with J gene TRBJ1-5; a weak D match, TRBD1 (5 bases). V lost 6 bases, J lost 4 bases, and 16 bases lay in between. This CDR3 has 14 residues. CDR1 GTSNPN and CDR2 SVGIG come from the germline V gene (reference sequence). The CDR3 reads CACSAGDSNQPQHF. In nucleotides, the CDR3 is TGTGCCTGCTCTGCGGGGGATTCGAATCAGCCCCAGCATTTT.

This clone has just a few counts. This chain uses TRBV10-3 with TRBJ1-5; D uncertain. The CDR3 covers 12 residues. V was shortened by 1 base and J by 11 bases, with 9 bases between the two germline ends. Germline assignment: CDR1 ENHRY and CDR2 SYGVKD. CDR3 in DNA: TGTGCCATCAGTGAGTTCGGGGAGTCCCAGCATTTT. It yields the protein CAISEFGESQHF.

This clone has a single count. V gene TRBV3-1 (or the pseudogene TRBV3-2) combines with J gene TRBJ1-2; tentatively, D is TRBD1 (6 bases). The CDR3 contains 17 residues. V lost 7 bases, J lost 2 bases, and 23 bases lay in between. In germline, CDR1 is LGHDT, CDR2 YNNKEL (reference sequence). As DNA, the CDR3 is TGTGCCAGCACTCAATTAGGTCGACAGGACAGAAACTATGGCTACACCTTC. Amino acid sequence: CASTQLGRQDRNYGYTF.

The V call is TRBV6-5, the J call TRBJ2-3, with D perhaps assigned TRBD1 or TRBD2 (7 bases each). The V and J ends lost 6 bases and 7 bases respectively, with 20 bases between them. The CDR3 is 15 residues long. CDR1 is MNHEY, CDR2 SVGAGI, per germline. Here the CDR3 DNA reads TGTGCCAGCAGAACCGGACTAGGGGGCCTCCATACGCAGTATTTT. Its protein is CASRTGLGGLHTQYF.

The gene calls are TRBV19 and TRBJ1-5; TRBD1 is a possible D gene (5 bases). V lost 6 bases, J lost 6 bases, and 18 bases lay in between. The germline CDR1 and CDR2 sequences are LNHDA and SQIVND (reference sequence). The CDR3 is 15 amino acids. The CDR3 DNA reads TGTGCCAGTAGCGGGTCACCAGGGATAGGTCAGCCCCAGCATTTT. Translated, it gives CASSGSPGIGQPQHF. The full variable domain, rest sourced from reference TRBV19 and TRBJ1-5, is DGGITQSPKYLFRKEGQNVTLSCEQNLNHDAMYWYRQDPGQGLRLIYYSQIVNDFQKGDIAEGYSVSREKKESFPLTVTSAQKNPTAFYLCASSGSPGIGQPQHFGDGTRLSIL.

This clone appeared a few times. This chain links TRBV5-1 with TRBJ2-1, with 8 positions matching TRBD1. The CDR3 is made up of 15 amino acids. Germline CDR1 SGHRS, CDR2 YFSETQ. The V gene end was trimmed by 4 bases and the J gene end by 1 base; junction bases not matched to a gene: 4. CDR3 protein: CASSPGQVSYNEQFF. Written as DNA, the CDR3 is TGCGCCAGCAGCCCGGGACAGGTTTCCTACAATGAGCAGTTCTTC.

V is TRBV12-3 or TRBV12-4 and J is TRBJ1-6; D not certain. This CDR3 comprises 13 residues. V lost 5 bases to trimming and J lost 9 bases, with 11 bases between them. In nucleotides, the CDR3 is TGTGCCAGCAGTGGATGGACGGTTTCACCCCTCCACTTT. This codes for CASSGWTVSPLHF.

CDR3 DNA sequence: TGTGCCAGCAGCGCCTCAGGCGGGGGACCCACTGAAGCTTTCTTT. Protein sequence: CASSASGGGPTEAFF. This rearrangement joins TRBV4-2 to TRBJ1-1; D is perhaps TRBD1 (5 bases). Germline CDR1 reads LGHNA; CDR2 reads YNFKEQ. CDR3 size: 15 residues. The V end lost 5 bases, the J end lost 4 bases, and 17 bases lay between the germline ends.